The clone carrying this TCR beta chain was recorded at least ten times. The antigen remains undetermined. The sample originates from a study of identical twins. The study, taken as a whole, reports: Twin sharing of out-of-frame TCR alpha was underestimated by models in monozygotic pairs. Within cord blood, abundant beta clonotypes carried fewer insertions, but memory repertoires showed no such trend. The study drew conclusions from cross-sectional statistical analysis, not from following the same donors. Beta out-of-frame sequences showed weaker excess twin sharing.

CDR3 length equals 12 residues. The germline gives CDR1 ENHRY, CDR2 SYGVKD. V dropped 2 bases and J dropped 5 bases, with 7 bases sitting between them. TCRdb re-called the 5' RACE reads with MiXCR, one entry per CDR3 protein. The repertoire holds roughly 260,000 distinct CDR3 sequences, with roughly 13% as singletons. The chain has TRBV10-3 and TRBJ2-7; D gene unclear. Sequenced input: memory (CD45RO+) T cells sorted from blood. The source of this sequence is a woman under 30 in good health. This CDR3 is CAISERVHEQYF. DNA of the CDR3: TGTGCCATCAGTGAGAGGGTCCACGAGCAGTACTTC.